This T cell receptor (beta chain) was sequenced for a study of T-cell memory formation after mild COVID-19. Study-wide results and limits: Clones that shrank (day 15 to 85) were balanced CD4/CD8, whereas later expanders leaned CD4+. Second-wave clones that peaked on day 37 lacked confirmed SARS-CoV-2 specificity.

TCRdb re-called the 5' RACE reads with MiXCR, one entry per CDR3 protein. The table has about 190,000 distinct CDR3 sequences, under 12% seen once. The CDR3 loop spans 14 amino acids. Per germline, CDR1 DFQATT and CDR2 SNEGSKA (reference sequence). V lost 2 bases, J lost 2 bases, and 4 bases stayed unmatched. Turning to this clonotype: No antigen is known for it.

The TCR sequence derives from a man aged 18 to 35 who had mild COVID-19 (a few samples of this study predate the infection). Cell type and time point are not known. The sample consisted of PBMCs or a T cell subset sorted from them (not recorded which). V is TRBV20-1 and J is TRBJ2-3; 7 nucleotides match TRBD2. DNA of the CDR3: TGCAGTGCTAGACCCGGGGGGTTCACAGATACGCAGTATTTT. Encoded protein: CSARPGGFTDTQYF.